The entry that follows covers one T cell receptor (beta chain) sequence. Which antigen it targets is not known. The sample holds no much larger clone one base away, and base qualities are not on file. These data are taken from a study of blood T cell repertoires in COVID-19 (TCRdb year 2020). Context from the whole study: Samples from collaborators originated in the United States, Italy and Spain and spanned both the acute and convalescent phases of COVID-19. The prospective study material was composed of cDNA or gDNA derived from T cells, B-cell-depleted T cells, or PBMCs. Deeply sampled blood TCRbeta repertoires from subjects exposed to, actively infected with, or recovered from COVID-19 were included in the dataset. The repertoires were released in a freely available public database intended as a resource for research on the immune response to SARS-CoV-2. Samples were obtained from the ongoing ImmuneRACE study (first 160 participants) and from roughly 1,300 subjects provided by 6 global collaborators. Nearly every sample came with metadata listing a de-identified subject ID, COVID-19 status, age in years and sex. Where HLA class I and class II types were available, the types were taken from metadata supplied by the sample provider, not from assay-based typing.

Participants in the prospective study were enrolled through a virtual design, were aged roughly 18 to 95 years, and lived in fewer than 30 United States geographic areas. To assign participants to cohorts, the prospective study relied on clinical history that participants themselves reported in a screening survey and a study questionnaire. Recovered participants in ImmuneRACE Cohort 3 were defined by two consecutive negative NP/OP PCR tests, clearance by a healthcare professional, or resolution of symptoms. In the prospective study, mobile phlebotomists collected whole blood, serum and a nasopharyngeal or oropharyngeal swab from each participant. Additional blood draws and questionnaires over an approximately 2-month period could optionally be provided by prospective study participants. Before DNA extraction, blood samples from the prospective study were shipped at room temperature or frozen. The immunoSEQ Assay, a bias-controlled multiplex PCR, was used to amplify TCRbeta CDR3 regions from genomic DNA. Per the original workflow: The number of nucleated cells in each sample was estimated from the amplification of reference gene primers within the assay. To quantify the absolute abundance of each unique TCRbeta CDR3 rearrangement, sequence reads were collapsed and filtered. Productive Simpson clonality was computed per sample as the square root of Simpson's diversity index over productive rearrangements. TCRdb re-hosts the immuneACCESS table, in-frame sequences only. Its copies lack some clones; in the studies checked, an unresolved V gene accounts for under half of them, and the cause for the rest is not known. Clonal size and the V and J genes are those of that table, whereas D and trimming came from the DNA. Here the sample has some 530,000 clones; approximately 90% occur a single time. The ten largest clones take up just over 8% of the sample.

The CDR3 measures 15 amino acids from cysteine to phenylalanine. Of the read, only the CDR3 DNA is kept; its 45 bases are in frame from base 1. From a lookup of the germline V gene, CDR1 and CDR2 are SGHRS and YFSETQ. V and J lose 4 bases and 0 bases, and a span of 12 bases separates them. What the study reported, not specific to this receptor: Clinical and demographic metadata were provided uncurated, with the amount varying by source and participant.

The sequence derives from a woman in her sixties who had recovered from COVID-19. The V gene is TRBV5-1 and the J gene is TRBJ2-3, and possibly TRBD2, on 6 matching bases. The sequencing sample was made of PBMCs or T cells enriched from blood (not recorded which). The DNA sequence reads TGCGCCAGCAGCGTTACTAGCCCTAGCACAGATACGCAGTATTTT. This gives the protein CASSVTSPSTDTQYF. The entire variable domain, with the stretches around the CDR3 drawn from the reference TRBV5-1 and TRBJ2-3 proteins, is KAGVTQTPRYLIKTRGQQVTLSCSPISGHRSVSWYQQTPGQGLQFLFEYFSETQRNKGNFPGRFSGRQFSNSRSEMNVSTLELGDSALYLCASSVTSPSTDTQYFGPGTRLTVL.